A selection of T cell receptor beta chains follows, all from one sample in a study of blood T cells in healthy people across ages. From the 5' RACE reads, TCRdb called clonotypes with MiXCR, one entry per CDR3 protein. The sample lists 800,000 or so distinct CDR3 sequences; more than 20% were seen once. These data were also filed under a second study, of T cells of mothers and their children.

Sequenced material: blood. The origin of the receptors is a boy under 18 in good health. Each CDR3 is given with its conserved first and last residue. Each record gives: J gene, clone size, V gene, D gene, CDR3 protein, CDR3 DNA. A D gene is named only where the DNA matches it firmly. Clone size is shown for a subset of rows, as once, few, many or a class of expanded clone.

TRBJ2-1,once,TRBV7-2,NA,CASSSTPGEQFF,TGTGCCAGCAGCTCTACCCCGGGTGAGCAGTTCTTC
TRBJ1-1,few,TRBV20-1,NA,CSARKVTNTEAFF,TGCAGTGCTAGAAAGGTCACGAACACTGAAGCTTTCTTT
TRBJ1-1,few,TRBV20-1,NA,CGAKGVSQNTEAFF,TGCGGTGCTAAGGGTGTCAGCCAGAACACTGAAGCTTTCTTT
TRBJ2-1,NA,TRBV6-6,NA,CASGYSDGGYNEQFF,TGTGCCAGCGGTTACTCTGACGGGGGTTACAATGAGCAGTTCTTC
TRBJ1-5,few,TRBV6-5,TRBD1,CASSRTGGGNQPQHF,TGTGCCAGCAGTCGGACAGGGGGCGGCAATCAGCCCCAGCATTTT
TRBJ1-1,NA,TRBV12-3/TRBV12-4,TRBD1,CASSSSGQGGRTEAFF,TGTGCCAGCAGTTCGAGCGGACAGGGAGGAAGGACTGAAGCTTTCTTT
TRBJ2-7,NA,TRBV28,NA,CASSSAGIVAATYEQYF,TGTGCCAGCAGTTCAGCGGGCATCGTAGCGGCTACCTACGAGCAGTACTTC
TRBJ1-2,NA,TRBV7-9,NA,CASSVGIFGYTF,TGTGCCAGCAGCGTCGGGATTTTTGGCTACACCTTC
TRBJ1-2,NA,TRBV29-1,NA,CSVLREGAGYTF,TGCAGCGTACTGCGGGAGGGAGCTGGCTACACCTTC
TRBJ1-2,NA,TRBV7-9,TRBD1,CASSPPGTGMVGYTF,TGTGCCAGCAGCCCACCCGGGACAGGGATGGTGGGCTACACCTTC
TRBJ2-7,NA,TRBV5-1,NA,CASSLVLGVDSNEQYF,TGCGCCAGCAGCTTGGTTCTAGGGGTTGATTCGAACGAGCAGTACTTC
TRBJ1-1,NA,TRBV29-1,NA,CSVEVWTGNTEAFF,TGCAGCGTTGAAGTTTGGACGGGAAACACTGAAGCTTTCTTT
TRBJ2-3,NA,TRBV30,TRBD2,CAWSGRSDTQYF,TGTGCCTGGAGCGGGAGGTCAGATACGCAGTATTTT
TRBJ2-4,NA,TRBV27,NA,CASSLEVGSIQYF,TGTGCCAGCAGTTTGGAGGTTGGGAGCATTCAGTACTTC
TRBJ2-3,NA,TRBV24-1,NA,CATSGVQGVENTQYF,TGTGCCACCAGTGGCGTCCAGGGAGTTGAAAATACGCAGTATTTT
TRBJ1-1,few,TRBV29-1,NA,CSVENGLNTEAFF,TGCAGCGTTGAAAACGGCTTGAACACTGAAGCTTTCTTT
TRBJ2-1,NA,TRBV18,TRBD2,CASSPPSGGSYNEQFF,TGTGCCAGCTCACCACCTAGCGGGGGTTCCTACAATGAGCAGTTCTTC
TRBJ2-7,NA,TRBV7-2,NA,CASSFYTGHSGEQYF,TGTGCCAGCAGCTTTTATACGGGACACTCGGGAGAGCAGTACTTC
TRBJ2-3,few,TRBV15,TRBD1,CAASGFGGQGISDTQYF,TGTGCCGCCAGCGGTTTTGGCGGACAGGGGATTTCAGATACGCAGTATTTT
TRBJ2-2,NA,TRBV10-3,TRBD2,CAISDPGLAAGELFF,TGTGCCATCAGTGACCCGGGACTAGCAGCCGGGGAGCTGTTTTTT
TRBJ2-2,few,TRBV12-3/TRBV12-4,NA,CACRTGGELFF,TGTGCCTGCAGAACGGGGGGGGAGCTGTTTTTT
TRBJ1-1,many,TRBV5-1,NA,CASRATGNTEAFF,TGCGCCAGCAGAGCGACAGGGAACACTGAAGCTTTCTTT
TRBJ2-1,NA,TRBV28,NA,CATLMGLSYNEQFF,TGTGCCACCCTTATGGGGCTCTCATACAATGAGCAGTTCTTC
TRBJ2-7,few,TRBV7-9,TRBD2,CASSRLAGGNYEQYF,TGTGCCAGCAGCCGTTTGGCGGGAGGAAACTACGAGCAGTACTTC
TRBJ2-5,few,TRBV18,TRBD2,CASSSSSGSETQYF,TGTGCCAGCTCATCTTCTAGCGGGAGCGAGACCCAGTACTTC
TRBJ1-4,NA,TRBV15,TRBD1,CATSRRDRGFTNGKLFF,TGTGCCACCAGCAGGAGGGACAGGGGGTTCACTAATGGAAAACTGTTTTTT
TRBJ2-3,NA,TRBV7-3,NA,CASSSGGGRDTQYF,TGTGCCAGCAGCTCCGGAGGGGGGCGGGATACGCAGTATTTT
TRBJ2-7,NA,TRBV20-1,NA,CSALTIFYEQYF,TGCAGTGCCTTGACTATCTTCTACGAGCAGTACTTC
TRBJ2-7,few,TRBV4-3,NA,CASSQDFREYEQYF,TGCGCCAGCAGCCAAGATTTCAGGGAGTACGAGCAGTACTTC
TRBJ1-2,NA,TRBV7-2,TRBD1,CASSLTPDRAGYTF,TGTGCCAGCAGCCTTACTCCGGACAGGGCTGGCTACACCTTC
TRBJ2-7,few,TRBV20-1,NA,CSARKPASSYEQYF,TGCAGTGCTAGGAAGCCAGCGAGCTCCTACGAGCAGTACTTC
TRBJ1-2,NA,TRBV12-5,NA,CASGRGGAYGYTF,TGTGCTAGTGGCCGGGGAGGTGCCTATGGCTACACCTTC
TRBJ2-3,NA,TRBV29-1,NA,CSVDAGADTQYF,TGCAGCGTTGACGCAGGGGCAGATACGCAGTATTTT
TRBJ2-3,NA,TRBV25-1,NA,CASSESVLSGDGATDTQYF,TGTGCCAGCAGTGAGTCGGTACTCTCCGGTGACGGGGCCACAGATACGCAGTATTTT
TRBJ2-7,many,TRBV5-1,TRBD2,CASRSGSSYEQYF,TGCGCCAGCAGGAGCGGGAGCTCCTACGAGCAGTACTTC
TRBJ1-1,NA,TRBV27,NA,CASSLGKGDPAFF,TGTGCCAGCAGTTTGGGTAAAGGCGACCCAGCTTTCTTT
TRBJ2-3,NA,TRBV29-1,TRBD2,CSVEDSGDSTDTQYF,TGCAGCGTTGAAGACAGCGGGGATAGCACAGATACGCAGTATTTT
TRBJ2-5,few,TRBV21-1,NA,CASSKEGSGGFQETQYF,TGTGCCAGCAGCAAAGAAGGTAGCGGGGGGTTCCAAGAGACCCAGTACTTC
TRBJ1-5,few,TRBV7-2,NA,CASSLDGENQPQHF,TGTGCCAGCAGCTTAGACGGCGAAAATCAGCCCCAGCATTTT
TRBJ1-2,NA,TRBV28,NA,CASNQGTHGYTF,TGTGCCAGCAATCAGGGGACCCATGGCTACACCTTC
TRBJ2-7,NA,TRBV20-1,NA,CSARLPTKSYEQYF,TGCAGTGCCCGCCTCCCGACCAAATCCTACGAGCAGTACTTC
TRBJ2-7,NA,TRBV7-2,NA,CASSPRTGTGYEQYF,TGTGCCAGCAGCCCTCGGACGGGGACGGGCTACGAGCAGTACTTC
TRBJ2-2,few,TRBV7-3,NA,CASSLGAGITGELFF,TGTGCCAGCAGCTTAGGGGCAGGGATCACCGGGGAGCTGTTTTTT
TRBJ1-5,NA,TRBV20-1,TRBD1,CSACGPGTGYQPQHF,TGCAGTGCCTGCGGTCCCGGGACAGGGTATCAGCCCCAGCATTTT
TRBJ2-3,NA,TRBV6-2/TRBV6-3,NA,CASTVEGSRADTQYF,TGTGCCAGCACTGTGGAAGGGAGTCGTGCAGATACGCAGTATTTT
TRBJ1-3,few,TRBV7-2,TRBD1,CASSLVRGRRNTIYF,TGTGCCAGCAGCTTAGTAAGGGGGCGGCGAAACACCATATATTTT
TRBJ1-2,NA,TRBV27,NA,CVSSLGPYYGYTF,TGTGTCAGCAGTTTAGGCCCCTACTATGGCTACACCTTC
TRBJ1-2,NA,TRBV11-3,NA,CASSSNGAGDDYTF,TGTGCCAGCAGCTCCAACGGGGCAGGGGACGACTACACCTTC
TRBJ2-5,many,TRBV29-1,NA,CSVLQGGETQYF,TGCAGCGTACTACAGGGGGGGGAGACCCAGTACTTC
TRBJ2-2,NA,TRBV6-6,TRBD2,CASSHLAGEYTGELFF,TGTGCCAGCAGCCACCTAGCGGGGGAGTACACCGGGGAGCTGTTTTTT
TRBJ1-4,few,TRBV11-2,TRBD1,CASSLVVGQGQATTNEKLFF,TGTGCCAGCAGCTTAGTAGTAGGACAGGGTCAGGCTACAACTAATGAAAAACTGTTTTTT
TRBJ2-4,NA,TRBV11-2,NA,CASSLSTPGTKNIQYF,TGTGCCAGCAGCTTAAGTACCCCGGGGACCAAAAACATTCAGTACTTC
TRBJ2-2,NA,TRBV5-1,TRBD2,CASSLGLAVTGELFF,TGCGCCAGCAGCTTGGGACTAGCGGTCACCGGGGAGCTGTTTTTT
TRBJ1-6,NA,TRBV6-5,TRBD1,CASSTGGHSPLHF,TGTGCCAGCAGTACAGGGGGCCATTCACCCCTCCACTTT